Presented here are 10 T cell receptor beta chains from one specimen sequenced in a study of blood T cell repertoires in COVID-19 (TCRdb year 2020). Receptors were amplified or captured by the immunoSEQ multiplex PCR assay. The table was pulled from immuneACCESS by TCRdb, which kept in-frame rearrangements only. Such tables lose some clones; where checked, under half of the loss comes from unresolved V genes, and the rest has no known cause. In this sample the table shows about 150,000 clones, around 87% of which occur a single time. 4% of the sample goes to the ten largest clones. Sequencing was performed on PBMCs or T cells enriched from blood (not recorded which). Source of these receptors: a woman in her thirties or forties who had been exposed to COVID-19.

The genes are TRBV19 and TRBJ2-7; 9 nucleotides agree with TRBD1. The CDR3 contains 14 residues. Per germline, CDR1 LNHDA and CDR2 SQIVND (reference sequence). With V trimmed by 6 bases and J by 7 bases, 10 bases remained unmatched. For the CDR3, the DNA is TGTGCCAGTAGCCCGGGACAGGGATTGGGTGAGCAGTACTTC. Its translation: CASSPGQGLGEQYF.

This clone is a singleton in its sample. A read error may produce the germline difference seen at one junction end. The V and J genes are TRBV6-5 and TRBJ1-3; D perhaps matches TRBD1 (5 bases). CDR3 length: 14 amino acids. Germline V CDR1 and CDR2: MNHEY, SVGAGI. The CDR3 DNA is TGTGCCAGCAGTTACTCAGGGGCTGGGAACACCATATATTTT. Protein sequence: CASSYSGAGNTIYF.

The chain joins TRBV29-1 to TRBJ2-5; maybe TRBD2 (5 bases). The germline gives CDR1 SQVTM, CDR2 ANQGSEA. The V gene lost 0 bases and the J gene lost 4 bases, with 9 bases spanning the gap. CDR3 length: 13 residues. CDR3 DNA sequence: TGCAGCGTTGAAGAACCGGGAAGAGAGACCCAGTACTTC. It translates to CSVEEPGRETQYF.

The V and J genes are TRBV9 and TRBJ2-7, with a possible D match to TRBD1 (6 bases). The V gene's germline CDR1 is SGDLS and CDR2 YYNGEE. Trimming left V 4 bases short and J 3 bases short, with 14 bases between. The CDR3 loop spans 14 amino acids. This CDR3 reads CASSSQLQGYEQYF. CDR3 sequence (DNA): TGTGCCAGCAGCTCCCAACTACAGGGCTACGAGCAGTACTTC.

This rearrangement joins TRBV3-1 (or the pseudogene TRBV3-2) to TRBJ2-3; TRBD2 aligns across 8 bases. This CDR3 comprises 14 residues. CDR1 is LGHDT and CDR2 is YNNKEL in the germline V gene (reference sequence). V shed 7 bases and J 8 bases; nucleotides not matched to a gene: 11. The CDR3 region has the DNA TGTGCCAGCAAGAGGGCAGCGGGGGAAGGTACGCAGTATTTT. Translating it yields CASKRAAGEGTQYF.

The chain employs TRBV28 and TRBJ2-5; D is ambiguous. This CDR3 has 12 amino acids. Trimming left V 7 bases short and J 4 bases short, with 10 bases between. In germline, CDR1 is MDHEN, CDR2 SYDVKM. CDR3 nucleotide sequence: TGTGCCAGCAAAGCTGTATTAGAGACCCAGTACTTC. Translated, it gives CASKAVLETQYF.

CDR3 sequence: CASTQGQAYGYTF. The CDR3 DNA is TGTGCCAGCACCCAGGGACAGGCCTATGGCTACACCTTC. The rearrangement links TRBV6-5 to TRBJ1-2; 8 nucleotides line up with TRBD1. Trimming took 7 bases from V and 4 from J; bases not matched to a gene: 5. The germline CDR1 and CDR2 sequences are MNHEY and SVGAGI. There are 13 residues in the CDR3.

The chain joins TRBV29-1 to TRBJ1-2; D not certain. CDR3 length: 13 residues. Germline CDR1 SQVTM, CDR2 ANQGSEA. V shed 0 bases and J shed 7 bases, with 12 bases lying between them. CDR3 loop: CSVEDPGIGGYTF. CDR3 nucleotide sequence: TGCAGCGTTGAAGATCCCGGGATAGGTGGCTACACCTTC.

The chain employs TRBV28 and TRBJ1-1; tentative D call: TRBD1 (6 bases). CDR3 size: 15 residues. V lost 5 bases to trimming and J lost 1 base, with 14 bases between them. The V gene's germline CDR1 is MDHEN and CDR2 SYDVKM. CDR3 nucleotides: TGTGCCAGCAGTAAGACAGGCGCTACGAACACTGAAGCTTTCTTT. This codes for CASSKTGATNTEAFF.

This chain uses TRBV7-8 with TRBJ1-5; D unresolved. The CDR3 has 14 residues. In germline, CDR1 is SGHVS, CDR2 FQNEAQ. V was shortened by 5 bases and J by 0 bases, with 8 bases between the two germline ends. The CDR3 here is CASSPHSSNQPQHF. The DNA for the CDR3 is TGTGCCAGCAGCCCCCACAGTAGCAATCAGCCCCAGCATTTT.